This TCR beta chain was recorded in a study of T cell responses to AZD1222 COVID-19 vaccine. General observations from the study: Baseline serostatus was positive in only six AZD1222 recipients. It should be noted that donors were predominantly white British and more often female, and clonal diversity was possibly underestimated.

Sequenced by immunoSEQ multiplex PCR; TCRdb stores in-frame clones only, minus some. The sample lists 95,000 to 100,000 clones, 70% to 90% seen once, with roughly 10% in the top ten. Comment on this clone: Its antigen remains unknown.

The germline CDR1 and CDR2 sequences are GTSNPN and SVGIG (reference sequence). V shed 0 bases and J shed 5 bases, with 11 bases lying between them. The CDR3 is 13 residues long. The J gene is TRBJ2-7, the V gene TRBV30; D gene uncertain. Source: peripheral blood, taken 28 days after the second AZD1222 dose. This receptor was identified in an adult who received the AZD1222 COVID-19 vaccine. The CDR3 bases are TGTGCCTGGAGTGTACGTTGGGGAAACGAGCAGTACTTC. It is translated as CAWSVRWGNEQYF.